This TCR beta chain was found in a study of shared clonotypes between healthy human individuals. Naive CD8 cells were CD45RO-negative, positively selected for CCR7, excluding terminally differentiated effector memory CD45RA+ cells. Some clones are missing from TCRdb's copy, which holds only in-frame ones; the method was immunoSEQ multiplex PCR. The sample yields just over 2,000,000 clones, 85% to 95% seen once. The V and J ends lost 5 bases and 0 bases respectively, with 13 bases between them. CDR1 is MNHEY and CDR2 is SMNVEV in the germline V gene (reference sequence). The CDR3 runs 15 residues. Sequenced material: naive CD8+ T cells sorted from blood. The chain employs TRBV27 and TRBJ1-1; no clear D gene. The receptor's source is a man aged 18 to 29 in good health. CDR3: CASSTIPSMNTEAFF. The DNA of the CDR3 is TGTGCCAGCAGTACAATACCCTCAATGAACACTGAAGCTTTCTTT.